The 31 T cell receptor beta chains reported below all come from one sample, sequenced in a study of blood T cells in healthy people across ages. It was with a sample-barcoded 5' primer and a J-beta primer mix that a second PCR of roughly 7 to 12 cycles was run. TCRdb reanalysed the 5' RACE reads using MiXCR and keeps one entry per CDR3 protein. The sample has hundreds of thousands of distinct CDR3 sequences; under 40% are singletons. Sequenced sample: blood. The source of these receptors is a man aged 18 to 29 in good health.

The sample holds a few counts of this clonotype. The chain links TRBV7-9 to TRBJ2-3; maybe TRBD2 (6 bases). Looked up from germline, CDR1 is SEHNR and CDR2 is FQNEAQ (reference sequence). The germline V and J ends were trimmed by 1 base and 2 bases, with 19 bases remaining between them. This CDR3 has 18 amino acids. In nucleotides, the CDR3 is TGTGCCAGCAGCTTAGAGCCCCTCCGGGGAGGATCCACAGATACGCAGTATTTT. This sequence encodes CASSLEPLRGGSTDTQYF.

This clonotype has only a few counts. The V gene is TRBV11-2, the J gene TRBJ2-3; tentative D call: TRBD2 (6 bases). V lost 1 base and J 7 bases, leaving 18 bases between the germline ends. The CDR3 has 16 amino acids. Germline V lookup: CDR1 SGHAT, CDR2 FQNNGV. The CDR3 loop is CASSLGVRNRGNTQYF. The CDR3 DNA reads as TGTGCCAGCAGCTTAGGAGTAAGGAACCGCGGGAATACGCAGTATTTT.

This clonotype turned up a few times. V gene TRBV27 combines with J gene TRBJ2-7; 8 bases match TRBD2. The J segment lost 2 bases and the V segment lost 6 bases, leaving 12 bases of the junction unmatched. Germline-derived CDR1 and CDR2 are MNHEY and SMNVEV (reference sequence). The CDR3 has 16 residues. CDR3 sequence: CASSHKRLAFAYEQYF. In DNA, the CDR3 is TGTGCCAGCAGCCATAAAAGACTAGCGTTTGCCTACGAGCAGTACTTC.

V usage is TRBV6-5 and J usage is TRBJ2-3; D unclear. The CDR3 extends over 14 amino acids. With 2 bases removed from V and 0 bases from J, the gap between germline ends came to 6 bases. Germline loops: CDR1 MNHEY, CDR2 SVGAGI. CDR3 protein: CASSYRVSTDTQYF. CDR3 sequence (DNA): TGTGCCAGCAGTTACAGGGTTAGCACAGATACGCAGTATTTT.

This clonotype was found a few times. The J gene is TRBJ1-5, the V gene TRBV5-1; D not certain. This CDR3 comprises 14 residues. The germline V gene encodes CDR1 SGHRS and CDR2 YFSETQ. The V and J ends lost 2 bases and 6 bases respectively, with 12 bases between them. CDR3 region: CASSLEGEGQPQHF. Here the CDR3 DNA reads TGCGCCAGCAGCTTAGAGGGCGAGGGTCAGCCCCAGCATTTT.

At least ten counts were recorded for this clonotype. V and J are TRBV7-2 and TRBJ2-1; D is unclear. The germline gives CDR1 SGHTA, CDR2 FQGNSA. V was shortened by 2 bases and J by 8 bases, with 4 bases between the two germline ends. This CDR3 region has 11 residues. CDR3 loop: CASSLLHEQFF. The CDR3 DNA is TGTGCCAGCAGCTTACTTCATGAGCAGTTCTTC. The complete variable domain, with remaining parts taken from reference TRBV7-2 and TRBJ2-1, reads GAGVSQSPSNKVTEKGKDVELRCDPISGHTALYWYRQSLGQGLEFLIYFQGNSAPDKSGLPSDRFSAERTGGSVSTLTIQRTQQEDSAVYLCASSLLHEQFFGPGTRLTVL.

The J gene is TRBJ1-5, the V gene TRBV12-3 or TRBV12-4; maybe TRBD1 (5 bases). The CDR3 is 15 amino acids. Between the trimmed V and J ends, which lost 2 bases and 4 bases, there was a span of 12 bases. Here the CDR3 reads CASSLTGRKNQPQHF. CDR3 coding DNA: TGTGCCAGCAGTTTAACAGGAAGAAAGAATCAGCCCCAGCATTTT.

This clonotype has more than one count but fewer than ten. The chain is built from TRBV9 and TRBJ2-3, with D perhaps assigned TRBD1 or TRBD2 (5 bases each). V shed 0 bases and J shed 4 bases, with 12 bases lying between them. The CDR3 is made up of 15 amino acids. Per the germline V gene, CDR1 is SGDLS and CDR2 is YYNGEE. DNA of the CDR3: TGTGCCAGCAGCGTAGACGGCTTGGGGGCAGATACGCAGTATTTT. This sequence encodes CASSVDGLGADTQYF.

This clonotype was seen only a few times. The rearrangement joins TRBV5-5 to TRBJ2-5; a weak D match, TRBD1 (5 bases). The V end lost 1 base, the J end lost 4 bases, and 11 bases lay between the germline ends. The CDR3 loop spans 14 amino acids. Per germline, CDR1 SGHKS and CDR2 YYEKEE (reference sequence). CDR3 loop: CASSLQGFGETQYF. For the CDR3, the DNA is TGTGCCAGCAGCTTGCAGGGTTTTGGAGAGACCCAGTACTTC.

The chain combines TRBV5-1 with TRBJ2-4, with D unclear. The DNA end favors TRBJ2-7, so the J call may be wrong. The CDR3 length is 13 residues. Germline V CDR1 and CDR2: SGHRS, YFSETQ. The CDR3: CASSSVVSYEQYF. The CDR3 DNA reads TGCGCCAGCAGCTCCGTGGTCTCCTACGAGCAGTACTTC.

This clonotype was recorded a few times. CDR3 nucleotides: TGTGCCAGCAGCTTGTTTACGAACACTGAAGCTTTCTTT. Amino acid sequence: CASSLFTNTEAFF. The chain couples TRBV7-9 to TRBJ1-1; D gene unclear. The CDR3 loop spans 13 amino acids. V gave up 3 bases and J gave up 1 base, with 6 bases separating them. Germline V lookup: CDR1 SEHNR, CDR2 FQNEAQ (reference sequence).

V gene TRBV7-2 combines with J gene TRBJ1-1; D is ambiguous. The CDR3 has 14 residues. V was pared by 0 bases and J by 3 bases, with 8 bases between. Germline V lookup: CDR1 SGHTA, CDR2 FQGNSA. The CDR3 coding sequence is TGTGCCAGCAGCTTAGCATGGGGTTACACTGAAGCTTTCTTT. Its translation: CASSLAWGYTEAFF. Drawing the rest from reference TRBV7-2 and TRBJ1-1, the complete variable domain is GAGVSQSPSNKVTEKGKDVELRCDPISGHTALYWYRQSLGQGLEFLIYFQGNSAPDKSGLPSDRFSAERTGGSVSTLTIQRTQQEDSAVYLCASSLAWGYTEAFFGQGTRLTVV.

This clonotype was found once. CDR3 in DNA: TGCAGTGCTAGAGATTGGGGTAACACTGAAGCTTTCTTT. The encoded protein is CSARDWGNTEAFF. This chain uses TRBV20-1 with TRBJ1-1; D not certain. CDR1 is DFQATT and CDR2 is SNEGSKA in the germline V gene (reference sequence). The CDR3 runs to 13 residues. The V gene lost 0 bases and the J gene lost 2 bases, with 7 bases spanning the gap.

The chain recombines TRBV2 with TRBJ2-7; TRBD1 matches 9 bases. The germline CDR1 and CDR2 sequences are SNHLY and FYNNEI. This CDR3 is 12 amino acids long. Losses at the gene ends were 8 bases for V and 3 bases for J; bases not matched to a gene: 2. The CDR3 loop is CASGTGLYEQYF. The CDR3 nucleotides read TGTGCCAGCGGGACAGGGCTCTACGAGCAGTACTTC.

This clonotype was counted a few times. V gene TRBV20-1 combines with J gene TRBJ2-3; 11 bases are a match to TRBD2. Per germline, CDR1 DFQATT and CDR2 SNEGSKA (reference sequence). This CDR3 spans 15 amino acids. With V trimmed by 3 bases and J by 4 bases, 6 bases remained unmatched. CDR3 bases: TGCAGTGCTAGGGTTACTAGCGGGGGATCAGATACGCAGTATTTT. It translates to CSARVTSGGSDTQYF.

This clonotype occurred a few times. The chain has TRBV20-1 and TRBJ2-6; no reliable D call. V lost 6 bases and J 4 bases, leaving 13 bases between the germline ends. CDR1 and CDR2 from the germline V gene are DFQATT and SNEGSKA (reference sequence). The CDR3 sequence is 14 residues long. The CDR3 DNA is TGCAGTGCCCGAGCTTCAACCGGGGCCAACGTCCTGACTTTC. Protein product: CSARASTGANVLTF.

This clonotype showed up just a few times. The CDR3, as DNA: TGCGCCAGCAGCCAAGAGACAGGGGGCATAGGTTTTCCAGAGACCCAGTACTTC. Translating it yields CASSQETGGIGFPETQYF. This chain joins TRBV4-3 and TRBJ2-5; 10 bases are a match to TRBD1. Germline trimming cut 0 bases from V and 4 bases from J; bases unmatched to any gene: 11. Germline values: CDR1 LGHNA, CDR2 YSLEER. The CDR3 length is 18 residues.

To note about this clonotype: A single base separates this from a much larger clone, so it may be a read error. The chain is built from TRBV12-3 or TRBV12-4 and TRBJ1-4, with 7 bases that match TRBD1. This CDR3 comprises 16 residues. The V segment lost 3 bases and the J segment 5 bases; nucleotides outside the gene matches: 9. In DNA, the CDR3 is TGTGCCAGCAGTTTTCACAGGGGACCTTTCAATGAAAAACTGTTTTTT. Amino acid sequence: CASSFHRGPFNEKLFF.

The chain carries TRBV27 and TRBJ2-5; 10 positions match TRBD2. The J segment lost 3 bases and the V segment lost 5 bases, leaving 12 bases of the junction unmatched. Germline V gene sequence: CDR1 MNHEY, CDR2 SMNVEV (reference sequence). The CDR3 runs to 17 residues. CDR3 bases: TGTGCCAGCAGTCCGCCTAGCGGGGGATTCAACAAAGAGACCCAGTACTTC. It is translated as CASSPPSGGFNKETQYF.

In this sample, this clonotype turned up many times. V and J are TRBV2 and TRBJ1-2; D not resolved. The CDR3 runs to 13 residues. Trimming pared 7 bases from V and 4 bases from J, leaving 13 bases between. CDR1 and CDR2 from the germline V gene are SNHLY and FYNNEI. CDR3 nucleotides: TGTGCCAGCACTCGACGGGGAAGCTATGGCTACACCTTC. It translates to CASTRRGSYGYTF.

As regards this clonotype: A much larger clone sits a single nucleotide away, making a read error possible. This chain joins TRBV12-3 or TRBV12-4 and TRBJ2-7; D gene unclear. The CDR3 is made up of 13 amino acids. The V end lost 7 bases, the J end lost 3 bases, and 13 bases lay between the germline ends. The DNA for the CDR3 is TGTGCCAGCACTCAACCGGGTCACTACGAGCAGTACTTC. Its translation is CASTQPGHYEQYF.

This clonotype was seen a few times. This sequence joins TRBV20-1 and TRBJ1-6; D gene unclear. V was clipped by 6 bases and J by 6 bases, with 18 bases between them. CDR3 length: 15 amino acids. Germline V gene lookup returns CDR1 DFQATT and CDR2 SNEGSKA (reference sequence). CDR3 nucleotides: TGCAGTGCCTTAAGTTGGGCAGCGCTTAATTCACCCCTCCACTTT. Its protein product is CSALSWAALNSPLHF.

V gene TRBV25-1 combines with J gene TRBJ2-3; no clear D. This CDR3 is built from 10 residues. The V gene's germline CDR1 is MGHDK and CDR2 SYGVNS. The V and J ends lost 11 bases and 5 bases respectively, with 8 bases between them. For the CDR3, the DNA is TGTGCCTCCTTGGGAGATACGCAGTATTTT. It yields the protein CASLGDTQYF. Full variable domain (outside the CDR3, taken from reference TRBV25-1 and TRBJ2-3): EADIYQTPRYLVIGTGKKITLECSQTMGHDKMYWYQQDPGMELHLIHYSYGVNSTEKGDLSSESTVSRIRTEHFPLTLESARPSHTSQYLCASLGDTQYFGPGTRLTVL.

V usage is TRBV4-2 and J usage is TRBJ1-5; 8 bases fit TRBD1. With V trimmed by 4 bases and J by 3 bases, 5 bases remained unmatched. Germline CDR1 is LGHNA and CDR2 is YNFKEQ. This CDR3 is 15 amino acids long. CDR3 in DNA: TGTGCCAGCAGCCGGACGGACAGGGACAATCAGCCCCAGCATTTT. Encoded protein: CASSRTDRDNQPQHF.

This chain joins TRBV6-5 and TRBJ1-1; no firm D call. The CDR3 has 14 residues. CDR1 and CDR2 from the germline V gene are MNHEY and SVGAGI. V was trimmed by 6 bases and J by 4 bases, leaving 15 bases between them. Written as DNA, the CDR3 is TGTGCCAGCAGCCCTGGCCTGGTTTTCACTGAAGCTTTCTTT. Amino acids: CASSPGLVFTEAFF.

This clonotype came up a few times. The V gene is TRBV2, the J gene TRBJ1-6; 7 bases agree with TRBD1. Germline assignment: CDR1 SNHLY and CDR2 FYNNEI. The CDR3 totals 17 residues. V trimming: 5 bases; J trimming: 0 bases; junction bases outside the gene matches: 7. CDR3 in amino acids: CASSRDSLSSYNSPLHF. In nucleotides, the CDR3 is TGTGCCAGCAGTCGGGACAGCCTGAGCTCCTATAATTCACCCCTCCACTTT.

This clonotype was detected ten times or more. CDR3 coding DNA: TGTGCCAGCAGCATAGACAGGGGAAATCAGCCCCAGCATTTT. Protein sequence: CASSIDRGNQPQHF. The rearrangement links TRBV27 to TRBJ1-5; TRBD1 aligns across 8 bases. The CDR3 consists of 14 residues. Germline loops: CDR1 MNHEY, CDR2 SMNVEV (reference sequence). Germline trimming cut 6 bases from V and 4 bases from J; bases unmatched to any gene: 5.

This clonotype has only one observation. One base away lies a much larger clone, so this may be a sequencing read error. V is TRBV12-3 or TRBV12-4 and J is TRBJ1-4; a possible D gene is TRBD1 (5 bases). V was pared by 3 bases and J by 10 bases, with 15 bases between. The CDR3 runs 14 residues. This chain's CDR3 is CASSLGLHGRKLFF. The CDR3 nucleotides are TGTGCCAGCAGTTTGGGGCTACATGGACGAAAACTGTTTTTT.

The rearrangement uses TRBV6-2 or TRBV6-3 and TRBJ2-3; D gene ambiguous. The V gene's germline CDR1 is MNHEY and CDR2 SVGEGT. The CDR3 totals 12 residues. The V end was cut by 6 bases, the J end by 4 bases, with 8 bases between. CDR3 DNA sequence: TGTGCCAGCAGCCGCACACCAGATACGCAGTATTTT. Translating it yields CASSRTPDTQYF.

This chain uses TRBV7-3 with TRBJ2-1, with TRBD2 matching over 8 bases. The germline gives CDR1 SGHTA, CDR2 FQGTGA. The CDR3 runs 18 residues. J gave up 4 bases and V 1 base, and 12 bases lay outside the gene matches. The CDR3 loop reads CASSLKGTGGGPYNEQFF. The CDR3 nucleotides read TGTGCCAGCAGCTTAAAGGGGACTGGCGGGGGGCCTTACAATGAGCAGTTCTTC. Complete variable domain (other parts from reference TRBV7-3 and TRBJ2-1): GAGVSQTPSNKVTEKGKYVELRCDPISGHTALYWYRQSLGQGPEFLIYFQGTGAADDSGLPNDRFFAVRPEGSVSTLKIQRTERGDSAVYLCASSLKGTGGGPYNEQFFGPGTRLTVL.

The chain joins TRBV10-3 to TRBJ1-1; tentatively, D is TRBD1 (5 bases). V lost 5 bases and J lost 1, with 14 bases in between. The CDR3 contains 15 residues. Germline CDR1 is ENHRY and CDR2 is SYGVKD. The CDR3 nucleotides are TGTGCCATCAGTACCGCCCGGCAGGGGAACACTGAAGCTTTCTTT. Translated: CAISTARQGNTEAFF.